This TCR beta chain was sequenced during a study of T cell repertoires in cytomegalovirus infection (dated by TCRdb to the late 2010s). General notes on the study: The peptide stimulations were aimed at well-studied HLA-B-restricted epitopes as well as recently identified HLA-C-restricted CMV epitopes, whose presentation resists viral immunomodulation. The HLA type of each donor mattered for the analysis, because public TCR beta signatures pointed to carriage of CMV infection along with the matching HLA type.

The sequencer listed for this sample is Illumina HiSeq 1500. The public sequencing data were trimmed at Q25 with fastp and processed into clonotypes with MiXCR by TCRdb, which kept only in-frame beta chains. Rows merge per CDR3 protein into single entries with the most common DNA and genes. A total of 800,000 to 950,000 distinct CDR3 sequences appear in this sample, 32% of them only once. Clones ranked in the top ten supply around 12% of the sample. The treatment or condition tag for this specimen amounts to: in vitro stimulation with specific CMV peptide epitopes to enrich CMV-specific T cells. About this clonotype: Its target antigen remains unknown. Base qualities were left out, and no much larger clone turns up one base away.

Overall study results and their limits: In both this cohort and an independent roughly 400-donor cohort, the cumulative frequency of public TCR beta family members distinguished carriers of CMV infection plus the relevant HLA type. The ex vivo response was dominated by HLA-C-restricted CMV-specific TCR beta clonotypes, which also provided the single most frequent clonotype in two of eight donors.

The clonotype originates from a human donor in good health (CMV status not recorded). Some clones in this sample may be carry-over from other donors' samples. This specimen was cultured CD8+ T cells from PBMCs, taken from culture after CMV antigen stimulation.

CDR3 region: CASSPSDRVVNQPQHF. The DNA sequence is as follows: TGTGCCAGCTCACCGTCGGACAGGGTGGTTAATCAGCCCCAGCATTTT. The sequence is built from TRBV18 and TRBJ1-5; 8 nucleotides in the junction match TRBD1. CDR1 and CDR2 were assigned from the germline V gene as KGHSH and LQKENI. The CDR3 has 16 amino acids, counting the end cysteine and phenylalanine. Here the CDR3 DNA is all that survives: 48 bases in frame from base 1. Relative to germline, V is missing 3 bases and J is missing 4 bases, with 8 bases of the junction outside any gene match.